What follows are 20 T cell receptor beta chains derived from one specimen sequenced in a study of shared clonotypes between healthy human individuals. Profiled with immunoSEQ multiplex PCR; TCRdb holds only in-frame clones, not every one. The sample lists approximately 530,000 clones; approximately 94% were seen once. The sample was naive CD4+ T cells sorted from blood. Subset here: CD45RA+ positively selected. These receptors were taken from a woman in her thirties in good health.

CDR3 DNA: TGTGCCAGCAGCTTAGTATCCCCCCACGAGCAGTACTTC. Translation: CASSLVSPHEQYF. This chain joins TRBV11-1 and TRBJ2-7, with D hard to call. Trimming removed 1 base at V and 5 bases at J, with 9 bases between. Per germline, CDR1 SGHAT and CDR2 FQDESV (reference sequence). The CDR3 covers 13 residues.

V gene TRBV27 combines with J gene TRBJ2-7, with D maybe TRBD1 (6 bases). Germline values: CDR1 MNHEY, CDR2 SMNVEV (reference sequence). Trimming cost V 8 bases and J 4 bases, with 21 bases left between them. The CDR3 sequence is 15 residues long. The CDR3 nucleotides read TGTGCCAGCCAAAACAGGGATACAGGGAAGTACGAGCAGTACTTC. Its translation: CASQNRDTGKYEQYF.

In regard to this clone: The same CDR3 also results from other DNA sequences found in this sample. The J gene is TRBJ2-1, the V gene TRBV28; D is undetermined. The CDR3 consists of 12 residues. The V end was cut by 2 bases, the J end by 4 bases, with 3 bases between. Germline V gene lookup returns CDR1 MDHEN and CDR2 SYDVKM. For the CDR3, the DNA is TGTGCCAGCAGTTTACTGTACAATGAGCAGTTCTTC. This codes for CASSLLYNEQFF.

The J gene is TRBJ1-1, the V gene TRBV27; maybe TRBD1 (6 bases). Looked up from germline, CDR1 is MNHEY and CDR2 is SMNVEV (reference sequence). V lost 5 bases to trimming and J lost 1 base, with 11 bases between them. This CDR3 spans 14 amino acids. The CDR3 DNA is TGTGCCAGCAGTCCAGGGACATCGAACACTGAAGCTTTCTTT. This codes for CASSPGTSNTEAFF.

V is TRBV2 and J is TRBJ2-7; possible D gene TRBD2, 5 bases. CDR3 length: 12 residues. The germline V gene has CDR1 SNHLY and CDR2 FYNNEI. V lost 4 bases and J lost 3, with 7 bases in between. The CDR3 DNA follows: TGTGCCAGCAGTGGGGGAGTCTACGAGCAGTACTTC. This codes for CASSGGVYEQYF.

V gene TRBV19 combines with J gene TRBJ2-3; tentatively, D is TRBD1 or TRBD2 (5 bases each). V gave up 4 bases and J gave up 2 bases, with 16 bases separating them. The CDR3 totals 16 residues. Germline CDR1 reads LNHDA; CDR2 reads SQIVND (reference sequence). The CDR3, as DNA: TGTGCCAGTAGTACGGGACCCTCTCGCTTCACAGATACGCAGTATTTT. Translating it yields CASSTGPSRFTDTQYF. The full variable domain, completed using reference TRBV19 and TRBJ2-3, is DGGITQSPKYLFRKEGQNVTLSCEQNLNHDAMYWYRQDPGQGLRLIYYSQIVNDFQKGDIAEGYSVSREKKESFPLTVTSAQKNPTAFYLCASSTGPSRFTDTQYFGPGTRLTVL.

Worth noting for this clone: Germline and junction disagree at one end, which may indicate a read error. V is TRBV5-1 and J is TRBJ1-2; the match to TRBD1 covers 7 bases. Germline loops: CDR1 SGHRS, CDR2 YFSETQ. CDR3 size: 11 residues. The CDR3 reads CASSGSTGQSF. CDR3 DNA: TGCGCCAGCAGCGGGTCGACAGGGCAGTCCTTC.

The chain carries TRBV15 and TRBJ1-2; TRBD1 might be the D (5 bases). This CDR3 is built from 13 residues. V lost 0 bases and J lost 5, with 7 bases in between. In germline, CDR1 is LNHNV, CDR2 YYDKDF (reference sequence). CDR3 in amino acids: CATSRDREYGYTF. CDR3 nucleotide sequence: TGTGCCACCAGCAGAGACAGGGAATATGGCTACACCTTC. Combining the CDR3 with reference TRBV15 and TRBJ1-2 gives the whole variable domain DAMVIQNPRYQVTQFGKPVTLSCSQTLNHNVMYWYQQKSSQAPKLLFHYYDKDFNNEADTPDNFQSRRPNTSFCFLDIRSPGLGDTAMYLCATSRDREYGYTFGSGTRLTVV.

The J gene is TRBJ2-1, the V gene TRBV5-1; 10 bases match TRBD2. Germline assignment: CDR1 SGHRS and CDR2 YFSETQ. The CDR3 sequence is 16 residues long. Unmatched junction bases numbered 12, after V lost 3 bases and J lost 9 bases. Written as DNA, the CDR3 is TGCGCCAGCAGCTATATAAGGGGACTAGCGTTGAGTGAGCAGTTCTTC. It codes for CASSYIRGLALSEQFF.

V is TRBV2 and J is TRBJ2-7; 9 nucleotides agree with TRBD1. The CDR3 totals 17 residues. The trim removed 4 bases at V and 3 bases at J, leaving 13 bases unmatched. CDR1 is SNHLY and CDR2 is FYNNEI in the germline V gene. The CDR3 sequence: CASSGRGLGQGHYEQYF. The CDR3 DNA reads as TGTGCCAGCAGTGGCCGTGGGTTGGGACAGGGCCACTACGAGCAGTACTTC.

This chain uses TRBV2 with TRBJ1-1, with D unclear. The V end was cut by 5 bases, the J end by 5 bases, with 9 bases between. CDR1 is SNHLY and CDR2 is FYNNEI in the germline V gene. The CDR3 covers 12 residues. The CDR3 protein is CASSWGGTEAFF. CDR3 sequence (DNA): TGTGCCAGCAGTTGGGGAGGGACTGAAGCTTTCTTT.

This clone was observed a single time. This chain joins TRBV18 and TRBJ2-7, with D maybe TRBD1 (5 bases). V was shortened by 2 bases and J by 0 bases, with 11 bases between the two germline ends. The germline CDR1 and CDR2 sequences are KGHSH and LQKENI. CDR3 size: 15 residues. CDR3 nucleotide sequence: TGTGCCAGCTCACCATTAGGGGCGACCTCCTACGAGCAGTACTTC. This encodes CASSPLGATSYEQYF.

DNA of the CDR3: TGTGCCAGCAGTCCCTACACAGATACGCAGTATTTT. This sequence encodes CASSPYTDTQYF. This chain uses TRBV7-2 with TRBJ2-3; D is undetermined. Trimming cost V 6 bases and J 2 bases, with 6 bases left between them. This CDR3 comprises 12 residues. Germline assignment: CDR1 SGHTA and CDR2 FQGNSA.

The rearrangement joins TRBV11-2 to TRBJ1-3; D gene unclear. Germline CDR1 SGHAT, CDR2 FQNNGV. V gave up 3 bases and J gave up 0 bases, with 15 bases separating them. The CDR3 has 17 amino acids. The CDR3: CASSFTEHALSGNTIYF. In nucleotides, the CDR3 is TGTGCCAGCAGCTTTACAGAGCACGCACTCTCTGGAAACACCATATATTTT.

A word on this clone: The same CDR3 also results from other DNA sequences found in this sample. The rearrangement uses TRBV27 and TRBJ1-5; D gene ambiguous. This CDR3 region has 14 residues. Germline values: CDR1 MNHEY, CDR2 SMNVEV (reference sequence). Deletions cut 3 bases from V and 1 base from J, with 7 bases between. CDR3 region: CASSFRGSNQPQHF. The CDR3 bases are TGTGCCAGCAGTTTCCGGGGAAGCAATCAGCCCCAGCATTTT.

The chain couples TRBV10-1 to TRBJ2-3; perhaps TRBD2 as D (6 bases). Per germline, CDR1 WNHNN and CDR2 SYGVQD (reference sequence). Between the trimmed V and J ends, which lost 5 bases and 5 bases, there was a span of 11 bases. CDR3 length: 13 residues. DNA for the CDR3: TGCGCCAGCAGTCGGGAGACCATAGATACGCAGTATTTT. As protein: CASSRETIDTQYF.

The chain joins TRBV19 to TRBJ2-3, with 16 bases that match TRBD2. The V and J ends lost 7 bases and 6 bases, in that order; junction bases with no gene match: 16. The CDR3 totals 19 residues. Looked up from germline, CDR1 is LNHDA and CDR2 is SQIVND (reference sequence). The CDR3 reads CASTERQPGLAGGPDTQYF. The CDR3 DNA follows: TGTGCCAGTACCGAAAGGCAACCGGGACTAGCGGGAGGGCCGGATACGCAGTATTTT.

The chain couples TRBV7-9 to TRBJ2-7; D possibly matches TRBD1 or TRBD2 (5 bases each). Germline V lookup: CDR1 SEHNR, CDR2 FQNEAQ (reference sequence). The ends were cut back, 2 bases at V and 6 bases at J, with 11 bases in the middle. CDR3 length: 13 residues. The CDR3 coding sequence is TGTGCCAGCAGCTTAACAGGTGGGGGCGAGCAGTACTTC. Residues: CASSLTGGGEQYF.

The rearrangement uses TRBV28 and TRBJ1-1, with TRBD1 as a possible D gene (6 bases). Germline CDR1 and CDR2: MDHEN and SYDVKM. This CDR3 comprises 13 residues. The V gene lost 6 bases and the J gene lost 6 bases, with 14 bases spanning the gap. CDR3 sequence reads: CASSLTGFSEAFF. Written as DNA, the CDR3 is TGTGCCAGCAGCCTTACAGGGTTCTCTGAAGCTTTCTTT.

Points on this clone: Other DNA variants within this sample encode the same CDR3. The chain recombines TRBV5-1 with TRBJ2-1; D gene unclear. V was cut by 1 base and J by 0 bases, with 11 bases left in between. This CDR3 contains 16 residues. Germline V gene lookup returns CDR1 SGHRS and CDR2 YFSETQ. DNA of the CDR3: TGCGCCAGCAGCTTGTCTTCGGGTAGCTCCTACAATGAGCAGTTCTTC. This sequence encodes CASSLSSGSSYNEQFF.